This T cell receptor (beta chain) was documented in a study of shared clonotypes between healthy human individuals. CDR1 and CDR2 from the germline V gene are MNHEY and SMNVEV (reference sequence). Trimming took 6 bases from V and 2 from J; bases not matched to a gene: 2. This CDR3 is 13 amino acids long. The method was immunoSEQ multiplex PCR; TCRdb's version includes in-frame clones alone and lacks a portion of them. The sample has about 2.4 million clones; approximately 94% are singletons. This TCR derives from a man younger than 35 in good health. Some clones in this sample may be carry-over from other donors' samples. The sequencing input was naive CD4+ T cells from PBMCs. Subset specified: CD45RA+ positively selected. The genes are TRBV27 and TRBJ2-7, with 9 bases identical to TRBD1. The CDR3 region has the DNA TGTGCCAGCAGGGGGACAGGGACCTACGAGCAGTACTTC. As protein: CASRGTGTYEQYF.